This TCR beta chain was documented in a study of human T cells and chemical hapten exposure. Study in general: Sensitization applied 2% DPC to about 2 cm by about 2 cm of upper inner arm skin.

The sample's time point: pre-sensitization, week 0. Treatment: therapeutic diphenylcyclopropenone sensitization with weekly scalp DPC. Donors, patients with alopecia ranging from 18 to 70 years old and judged suitable for DPC, provided samples. The library attached unique molecular identifiers to individual cDNA molecules. Per the original methods: With a range of about 20,000 to 690,600, the median per sample was roughly 95,000 TCRs. In TCRdb, the RACE reads were re-called with MiXCR into one record per CDR3 protein. None of the V and J calls come from the authors' own analysis; TCRdb made them. The sample carries 180,000 or so distinct CDR3 sequences, approximately 31% recorded once. V was shortened by 4 bases and J by 6 bases, with 13 bases between the two germline ends. Germline V gene lookup returns CDR1 LGHNA and CDR2 YSLEER. This CDR3 is 13 amino acids long.

The receptor was isolated from a woman under 40 with alopecia areata. Some clones in this sample may be carry-over from other donors' samples. Sequencing used whole blood, obtained in connection with sensitization to the hapten diphenylcyclopropenone (DPC). The chain employs TRBV4-3 and TRBJ2-7; D not resolved. CDR3 sequence: CASSLGGYTEQYF. The CDR3 DNA sequence: TGCGCCAGCAGCCTGGGCGGATACACCGAGCAGTACTTC.